These T cell receptor beta chains were read from a single sample in a study of chemoradiotherapy in HPV16-positive cancers. TCRdb's copy holds only in-frame clones and misses some; the assay was immunoSEQ multiplex PCR. Of thousands of clones in the sample, about nine tenths were seen once. The specimen comprised blood, sampled from a patient who underwent chemoradiotherapy. The receptors were gathered from a human donor with HPV-associated anogenital cancer. Each CDR3 is given with its conserved first and last residue. The D gene is left open where the match is weak. Only some rows state a clone size, as once, few, many or a class for expanded clones.

J	D	V	size	CDR3	DNA
TRBJ1-5	.	TRBV7-2	.	CASRRAGQGSNQPQHF	TGTGCCAGCAGGAGGGCGGGGCAGGGCAGCAATCAGCCCCAGCATTTT
TRBJ2-7	TRBD2	TRBV19	few	CASSSLAGDLYEQYF	TGTGCCAGTAGTTCCCTAGCGGGGGACCTCTACGAGCAGTACTTC
TRBJ1-5	.	TRBV5-1	once	CASSLSGMPQHF	TGCGCCAGCAGCCTGTCGGGGATGCCCCAGCATTTT
TRBJ1-1	.	TRBV20-1	.	CSARAGTEAFF	TGCAGTGCTAGGGCGGGGACTGAAGCTTTCTTT
TRBJ1-2	TRBD1	TRBV6-5	.	CASSTTGGDGYTF	TGTGCCAGCAGTACGACAGGGGGCGATGGCTACACCTTC
TRBJ2-7	.	TRBV6-5	.	CASSYWGVHEQYF	TGTGCCAGCAGTTATTGGGGGGTCCACGAGCAGTACTTC
TRBJ2-5	.	TRBV7-7	.	CASSFDTGGRTQYF	TGTGCTAGCAGCTTCGACACCGGGGGGCGGACCCAGTACTTC
TRBJ1-5	TRBD1	TRBV28	once	CASTGGGGFQPQHF	TGTGCCAGCACCGGGGGAGGGGGCTTTCAGCCCCAGCATTTT
TRBJ1-1	.	TRBV21-1	few	CASSNGVPEAFF	TGTGCCAGCAGCAACGGGGTTCCAGAAGCTTTCTTT
TRBJ2-2	.	TRBV5-4	.	CASSLDREFTGELFF	TGTGCCAGCAGCTTGGACAGGGAGTTCACCGGGGAGCTGTTTTTT
TRBJ1-2	.	TRBV7-2	.	CASSFVQAGNYGYTF	TGTGCCAGCAGCTTCGTACAGGCAGGGAACTATGGCTACACCTTC
TRBJ2-5	.	TRBV7-2	.	CASSLQGSLETQYF	TGTGCCAGCAGCTTACAGGGTTCTCTTGAGACCCAGTACTTC
TRBJ1-2	TRBD1	TRBV9	.	CASSVISTGTYGGYTF	TGTGCCAGCAGCGTAATATCGACAGGGACCTACGGTGGCTACACCTTC
TRBJ2-7	TRBD2	TRBV25-1	large	CASSGSGDVYEQYF	TGTGCCAGCAGTGGTAGCGGGGACGTCTACGAGCAGTACTTC
TRBJ1-4	TRBD1	TRBV6-1	.	CASRDRGWDEKLFF	TGTGCCAGCAGGGACAGGGGGTGGGATGAAAAACTGTTTTTT
TRBJ2-4	TRBD1	TRBV19	.	CASRTQGAGKNIQYF	TGTGCCAGTAGGACCCAGGGGGCCGGCAAAAACATTCAGTACTTC
TRBJ2-7	TRBD2	TRBV7-2	.	CASSPSGIKAYEQYF	TGTGCCAGCAGCCCTAGCGGGATAAAGGCCTACGAGCAGTACTTC
TRBJ1-1	TRBD1	TRBV9	.	CASSVGQGDTEAFF	TGTGCCAGCAGCGTCGGACAGGGGGACACTGAAGCTTTCTTT
TRBJ2-7	.	TRBV19	.	CASRQEAYSYEQYF	TGTGCCAGTAGACAGGAGGCCTACTCCTACGAGCAGTACTTC
TRBJ1-1	.	TRBV10-3	.	CAIRNQGKNTEAFF	TGTGCCATCAGGAACCAGGGAAAGAACACTGAAGCTTTCTTT
TRBJ1-2	.	TRBV6-5	.	CASSYAGAYGYTF	TGTGCCAGCAGTTACGCAGGGGCCTATGGCTACACCTTC
TRBJ2-3	TRBD2	TRBV10-2	.	CASSEGGGGDTQYF	TGCGCCAGCAGTGAGGGGGGGGGAGGGGATACGCAGTATTTT
TRBJ1-6	.	TRBV7-9	.	CASSLVLGPQGSMHF	TGTGCCAGCAGCTTAGTGTTGGGGCCCCAAGGTAGTATGCACTTT
TRBJ1-2	.	TRBV19	.	CASSLGSSYTF	TGTGCCAGTAGTTTGGGCTCCAGCTACACCTTC
TRBJ2-7	TRBD1	TRBV7-2	.	CASSFRTGDEQYF	TGTGCCAGCAGCTTCAGGACAGGCGACGAGCAGTACTTC
TRBJ2-7	.	TRBV11-3	.	CASSLKWGVEQYF	TGTGCCAGCAGCTTAAAGTGGGGGGTCGAGCAGTACTTC
TRBJ1-2	.	TRBV6-6	.	CASSYSAGPSGYTF	TGTGCCAGCAGTTATTCGGCAGGCCCCTCTGGCTACACCTTC
TRBJ1-5	TRBD1	TRBV6-5	.	CASSTKWTGGQPQHF	TGTGCCAGCAGTACTAAATGGACAGGCGGCCAGCCCCAGCATTTT
TRBJ2-7	TRBD1	TRBV2	.	CASSEDRGQWGYEQYF	TGTGCCAGCAGCGAAGACAGGGGGCAATGGGGATACGAGCAGTACTTC
TRBJ2-1	TRBD2	TRBV7-8	.	CASSPAGLAGANEQFF	TGTGCCAGCAGCCCAGCGGGACTAGCGGGAGCCAATGAGCAGTTCTTC
TRBJ2-3	TRBD1	TRBV6-4	.	CASSGTGGTDTQYF	TGTGCCAGCAGTGGGACAGGGGGCACAGATACGCAGTATTTT
TRBJ2-3	.	TRBV4-1	once	CASSLQENVIDTQYF	TGCGCCAGCAGCCTTCAGGAGAATGTGATAGATACGCAGTATTTT
TRBJ1-5	.	TRBV6-5	.	CASRRDGWGPQHF	TGTGCCAGCAGGCGGGACGGGTGGGGGCCCCAGCATTTT
TRBJ1-2	.	TRBV4-3	.	CASSHPGGYGYTF	TGCGCCAGCAGCCACCCGGGAGGGTATGGCTACACCTTC
TRBJ2-2	TRBD2	TRBV7-2	.	CASSKGLAFTGELFF	TGTGCCAGCTCCAAAGGACTAGCGTTCACCGGGGAGCTGTTTTTT
TRBJ2-2	.	TRBV28	.	CASSSQGWSTGELFF	TGTGCCAGCAGTTCACAGGGTTGGAGCACCGGGGAGCTGTTTTTT
TRBJ2-3	.	TRBV19	.	CASSEQGSTDTQYF	TGTGCCAGTAGTGAACAGGGCAGCACAGATACGCAGTATTTT
TRBJ1-1	TRBD1	TRBV23-1	.	CASSHQGAGTEAFF	TGCGCCAGCAGTCACCAGGGGGCAGGGACTGAAGCTTTCTTT
TRBJ2-1	TRBD2	TRBV5-4	.	CASSYSGSSYNEQFF	TGTGCCAGCAGCTATAGCGGGAGCTCCTACAATGAGCAGTTCTTC
TRBJ1-2	.	TRBV28	.	CASSIVIGGYTF	TGTGCCAGCAGCATTGTCATCGGTGGCTACACCTTC
TRBJ2-7	TRBD1	TRBV9	.	CASSGQGAYEQYF	TGTGCCAGCAGCGGGCAGGGGGCCTACGAGCAGTACTTC
TRBJ1-5	TRBD1	TRBV19	.	CASSKFGQGIGQPQHF	TGTGCCAGTAGTAAGTTCGGACAGGGGATCGGTCAGCCCCAGCATTTT
TRBJ2-1	.	TRBV27	once	CASSLKEGTYNEQFF	TGTGCCAGCAGTTTAAAAGAGGGAACCTACAATGAGCAGTTCTTC
TRBJ2-4	.	TRBV18	.	CASSGMGKNIQYF	TGTGCCAGTTCCGGGATGGGCAAAAACATTCAGTACTTC